This TCR beta chain originates from a study of T cells in Graves' hyperthyroidism and ophthalmopathy. Whole-study findings and limits: For ophthalmopathy, model prediction preceded onset by a median about 6.4 months.

The CDR3 has 18 residues. CDR1 is SGHRS, CDR2 YFSETQ, per germline. Trimming cost V 5 bases and J 7 bases; bases outside gene matches: 16. Ten or more counts support this clonotype. Its specificity is not known. The study included ophthalmopathy patients with Clinical Activity Score at least 3, NOSPECS grade at least 4 and duration under 3 months. The study excluded patients with uncontrolled infection, other autoimmune disease, pregnancy or lactation. Using RNA transcripts as the source, TCR beta CDR3 regions were amplified. Using the HTBI primer set, a first-round RT-PCR was run on the TCR CDR3. MiXCR was run by TCRdb on the multiplex PCR reads, yielding one entry per CDR3 protein. Found here are about 59,000 distinct CDR3 sequences, approximately 57% of them singletons; the top ten hold 3.3%.

The chain links TRBV5-1 to TRBJ2-1, with TRBD2 matching over 12 bases. The sequencing sample was made of blood. This TCR was recovered from a woman between 55 and 75 years old with Graves' ophthalmopathy. The CDR3 region has the DNA TGCGCCAGCAGACCTCGACTAGCGGGGGCTCTCACGAGTAATGAGCAGTTCTTC. Amino acid sequence: CASRPRLAGALTSNEQFF.